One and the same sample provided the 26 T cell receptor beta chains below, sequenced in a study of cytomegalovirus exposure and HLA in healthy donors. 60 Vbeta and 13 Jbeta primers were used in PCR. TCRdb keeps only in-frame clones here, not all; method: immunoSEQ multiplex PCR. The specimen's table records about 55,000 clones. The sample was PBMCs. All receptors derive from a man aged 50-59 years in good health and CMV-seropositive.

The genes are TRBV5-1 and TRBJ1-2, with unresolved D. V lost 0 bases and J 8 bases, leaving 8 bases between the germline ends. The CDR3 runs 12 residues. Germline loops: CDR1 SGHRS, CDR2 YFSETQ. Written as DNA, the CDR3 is TGCGCCAGCAGCTTGGACAGTAGGGGCTACACCTTC. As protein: CASSLDSRGYTF.

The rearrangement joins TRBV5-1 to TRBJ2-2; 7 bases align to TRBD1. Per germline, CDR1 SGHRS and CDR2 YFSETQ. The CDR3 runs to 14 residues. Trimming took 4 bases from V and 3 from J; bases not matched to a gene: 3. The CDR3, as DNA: TGCGCCAGCAGCAGGGACAGCTACACCGGGGAGCTGTTTTTT. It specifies CASSRDSYTGELFF.

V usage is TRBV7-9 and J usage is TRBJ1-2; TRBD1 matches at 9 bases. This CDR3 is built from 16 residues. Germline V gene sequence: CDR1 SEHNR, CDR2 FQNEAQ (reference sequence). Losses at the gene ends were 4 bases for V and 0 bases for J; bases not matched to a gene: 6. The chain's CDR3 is CASSSDRGEANYGYTF. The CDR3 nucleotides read TGTGCCAGCAGCTCGGACAGGGGCGAAGCTAACTATGGCTACACCTTC. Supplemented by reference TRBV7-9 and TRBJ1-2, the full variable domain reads DTGVSQNPRHKITKRGQNVTFRCDPISEHNRLYWYRQTLGQGPEFLTYFQNEAQLEKSRLLSDRFSAERPKGSFSTLEIQRTEQGDSAMYLCASSSDRGEANYGYTFGSGTRLTVV.

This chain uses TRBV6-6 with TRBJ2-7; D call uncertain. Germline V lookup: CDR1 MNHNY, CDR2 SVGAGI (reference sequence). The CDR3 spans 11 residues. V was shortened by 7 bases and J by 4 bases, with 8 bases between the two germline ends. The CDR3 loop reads CASTTEYEQYF. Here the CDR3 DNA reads TGTGCCAGCACCACGGAGTACGAGCAGTACTTC.

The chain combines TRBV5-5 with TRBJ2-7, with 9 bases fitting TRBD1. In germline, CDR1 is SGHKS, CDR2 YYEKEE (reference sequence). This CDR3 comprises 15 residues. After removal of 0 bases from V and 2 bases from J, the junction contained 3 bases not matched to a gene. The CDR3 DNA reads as TGTGCCAGCAGCTTGGGGACAGGGGTGGCCTACGAGCAGTACTTC. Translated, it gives CASSLGTGVAYEQYF.

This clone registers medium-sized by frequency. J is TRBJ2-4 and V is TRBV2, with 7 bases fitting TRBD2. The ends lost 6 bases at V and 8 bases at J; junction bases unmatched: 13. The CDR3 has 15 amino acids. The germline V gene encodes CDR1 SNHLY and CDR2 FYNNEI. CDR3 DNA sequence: TGTGCCAGCAGGCGGGCGCCGGAGGCGGGGGACATTCAGTACTTC. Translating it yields CASRRAPEAGDIQYF.

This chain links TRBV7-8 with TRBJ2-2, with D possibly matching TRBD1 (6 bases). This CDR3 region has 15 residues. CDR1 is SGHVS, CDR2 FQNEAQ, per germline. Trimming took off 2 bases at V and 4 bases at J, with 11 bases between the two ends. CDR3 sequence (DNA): TGTGCCAGCAGCTTAAGGACAGATCTCACCGGGGAGCTGTTTTTT. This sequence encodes CASSLRTDLTGELFF. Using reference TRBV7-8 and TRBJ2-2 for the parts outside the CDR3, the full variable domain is GAGVSQSPRYKVAKRGQDVALRCDPISGHVSLFWYQQALGQGPEFLTYFQNEAQLDKSGLPSDRFFAERPEGSVSTLKIQRTQQEDSAVYLCASSLRTDLTGELFFGEGSRLTVL.

CDR3 amino acids: CASSLSSAASTGELFF. The CDR3 bases are TGTGCCAGCAGCTTATCCTCAGCGGCAAGCACCGGGGAGCTGTTTTTT. The chain couples TRBV7-2 to TRBJ2-2; the D gene is possibly TRBD2 (5 bases). V was cut by 2 bases and J by 4 bases, with 14 bases left in between. The CDR3 contains 16 residues. Germline V gene lookup returns CDR1 SGHTA and CDR2 FQGNSA.

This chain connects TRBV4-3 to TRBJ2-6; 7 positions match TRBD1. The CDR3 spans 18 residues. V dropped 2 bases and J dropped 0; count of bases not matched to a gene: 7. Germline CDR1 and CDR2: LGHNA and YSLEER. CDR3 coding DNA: TGCGCCAGCAGCCAAACCGGGACAGCGCCCTCTGGGGCCAACGTCCTGACTTTC. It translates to CASSQTGTAPSGANVLTF.

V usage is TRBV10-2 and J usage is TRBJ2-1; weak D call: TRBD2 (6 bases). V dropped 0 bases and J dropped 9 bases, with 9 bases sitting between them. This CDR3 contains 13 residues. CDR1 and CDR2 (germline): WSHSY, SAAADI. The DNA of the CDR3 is TGCGCCAGCAGTGAGTCTGCGGGAACTGAGCAGTTCTTC. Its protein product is CASSESAGTEQFF.

CDR3 in DNA: TGCAGCGTTGAAGAGCAGCGGGGGGGTAGAGAGACCCAGTACTTC. It encodes CSVEEQRGGRETQYF. J is TRBJ2-5 and V is TRBV29-1; 10 positions match TRBD2. The V segment lost 0 bases and the J segment 4 bases; nucleotides outside the gene matches: 5. Germline V CDR1 and CDR2: SQVTM, ANQGSEA. This CDR3 has 15 amino acids.

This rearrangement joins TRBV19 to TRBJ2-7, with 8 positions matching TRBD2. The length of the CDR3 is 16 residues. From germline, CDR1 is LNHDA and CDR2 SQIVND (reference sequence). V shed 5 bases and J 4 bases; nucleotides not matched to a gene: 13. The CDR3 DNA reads TGTGCCAGTAGTCCGTCCCTCGGGAGCGGGAGTTACGAGCAGTACTTC. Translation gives CASSPSLGSGSYEQYF.

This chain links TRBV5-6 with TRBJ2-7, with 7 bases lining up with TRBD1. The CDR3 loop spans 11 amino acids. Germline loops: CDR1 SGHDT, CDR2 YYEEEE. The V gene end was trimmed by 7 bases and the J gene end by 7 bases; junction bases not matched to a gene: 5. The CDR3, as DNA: TGTGCCAGCCGACAGGGACGGGAGCAGTACTTC. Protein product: CASRQGREQYF.

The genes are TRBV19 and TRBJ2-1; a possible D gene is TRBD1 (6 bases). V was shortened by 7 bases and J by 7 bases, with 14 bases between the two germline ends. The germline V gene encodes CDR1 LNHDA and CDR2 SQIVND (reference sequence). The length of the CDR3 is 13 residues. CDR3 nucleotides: TGTGCCAGTACTCCGACAGGTTGGAATGAGCAGTTCTTC. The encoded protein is CASTPTGWNEQFF.

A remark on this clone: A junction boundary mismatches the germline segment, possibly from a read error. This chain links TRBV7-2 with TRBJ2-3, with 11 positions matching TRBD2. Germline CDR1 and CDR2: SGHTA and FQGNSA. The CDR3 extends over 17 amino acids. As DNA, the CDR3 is TGTGCTAGCAGCTTAGCTAGCGGGGGGTTTAGCACAGATACGCAGTATTTT. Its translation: CASSLASGGFSTDTQYF.

CDR3 amino acids: CASSSAEVGRSEQYF. The CDR3 DNA reads TGTGCCAGCAGTTCGGCGGAGGTTGGCAGAAGCGAGCAGTACTTC. The chain carries TRBV28 and TRBJ2-7; possible D gene TRBD2, 5 bases. CDR1 is MDHEN and CDR2 is SYDVKM in the germline V gene. Between the trimmed V and J ends, which lost 4 bases and 6 bases, there was a span of 19 bases. CDR3 length: 15 amino acids.

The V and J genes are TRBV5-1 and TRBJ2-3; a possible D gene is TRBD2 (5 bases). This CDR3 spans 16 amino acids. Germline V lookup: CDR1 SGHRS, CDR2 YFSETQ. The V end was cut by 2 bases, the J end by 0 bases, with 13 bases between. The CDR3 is CASSLEGWGSTDTQYF. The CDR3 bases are TGCGCCAGCAGCTTAGAGGGTTGGGGAAGCACAGATACGCAGTATTTT.

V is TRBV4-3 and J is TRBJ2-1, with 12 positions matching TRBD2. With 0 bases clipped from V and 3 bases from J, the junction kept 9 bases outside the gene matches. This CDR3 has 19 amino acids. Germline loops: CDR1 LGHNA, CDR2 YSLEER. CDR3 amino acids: CASSQDLSQGLAGYNEQFF. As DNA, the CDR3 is TGCGCCAGCAGCCAAGATCTAAGCCAGGGACTAGCGGGCTACAATGAGCAGTTCTTC.

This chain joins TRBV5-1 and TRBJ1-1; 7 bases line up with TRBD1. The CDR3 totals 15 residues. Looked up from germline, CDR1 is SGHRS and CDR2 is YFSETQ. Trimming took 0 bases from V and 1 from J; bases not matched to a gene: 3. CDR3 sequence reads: CASSLGQGGNTEAFF. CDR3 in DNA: TGCGCCAGCAGCTTGGGGCAGGGGGGGAACACTGAAGCTTTCTTT.

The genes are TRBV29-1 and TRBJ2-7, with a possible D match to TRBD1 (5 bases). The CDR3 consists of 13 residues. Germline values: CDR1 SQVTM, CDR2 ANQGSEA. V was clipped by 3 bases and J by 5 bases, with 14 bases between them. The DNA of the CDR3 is TGCAGCGTTGAGGCCTCCACAGGACACGAGCAGTACTTC. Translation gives CSVEASTGHEQYF.

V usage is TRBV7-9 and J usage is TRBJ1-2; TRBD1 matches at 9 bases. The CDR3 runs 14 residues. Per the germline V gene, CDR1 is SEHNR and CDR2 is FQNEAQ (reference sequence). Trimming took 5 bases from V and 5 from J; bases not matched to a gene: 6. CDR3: CASSHLGTGYGYTF. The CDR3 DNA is TGTGCCAGCAGCCACCTGGGGACAGGGTATGGCTACACCTTC.

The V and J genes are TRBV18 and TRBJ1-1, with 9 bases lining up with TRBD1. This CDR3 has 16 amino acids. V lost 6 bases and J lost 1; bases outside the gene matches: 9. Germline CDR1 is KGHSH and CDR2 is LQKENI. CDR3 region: CASSPGTGLRNTEAFF. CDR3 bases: TGTGCCAGCTCGCCCGGGACAGGGCTTCGGAACACTGAAGCTTTCTTT.

The DNA of the CDR3 is TGTGCCAGCAGCCCCGTGACAGCGAACACTGAAGCTTTCTTT. Amino acid sequence: CASSPVTANTEAFF. This chain links TRBV7-2 with TRBJ1-1, with D possibly being TRBD1 (5 bases). This CDR3 spans 14 amino acids. Germline CDR1 and CDR2: SGHTA and FQGNSA. The V end was cut by 5 bases, the J end by 1 base, with 11 bases between.

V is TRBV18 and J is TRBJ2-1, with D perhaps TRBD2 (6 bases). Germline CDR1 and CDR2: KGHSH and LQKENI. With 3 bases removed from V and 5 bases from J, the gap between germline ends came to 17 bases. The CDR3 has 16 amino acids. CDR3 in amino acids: CASSPVLALRNNEQFF. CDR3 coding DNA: TGTGCCAGCTCACCCGTCCTAGCGTTGAGAAACAATGAGCAGTTCTTC.

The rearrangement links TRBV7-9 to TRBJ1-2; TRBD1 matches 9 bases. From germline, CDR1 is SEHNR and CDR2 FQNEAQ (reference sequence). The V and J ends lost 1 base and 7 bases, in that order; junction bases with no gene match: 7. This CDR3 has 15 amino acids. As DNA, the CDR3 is TGTGCCAGCAGCTTAGGTGGGGGACAGGGTGTTGGCTACACCTTC. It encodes CASSLGGGQGVGYTF.

The CDR3 here is CASSSSTGNYGYTF. CDR3 bases: TGTGCCAGCAGCTCTTCGACAGGGAACTATGGCTACACCTTC. This chain connects TRBV5-4 to TRBJ1-2; 7 bases are shared with TRBD1. The CDR3 loop spans 14 amino acids. Germline assignment: CDR1 SGHNT and CDR2 YYREEE (reference sequence). V lost 3 bases to trimming and J lost 2 bases; unmatched junction nucleotides: 4.